The clone carrying this T cell receptor (beta chain) turned up a few times. Its target is unknown. This sample is part of a study of post-analysis software for immune sequencing data. Study observations and caveats: There were five TRBV segments more frequent in patients than controls, and TRBV5-6, TRBV5-1 and TRBV20-1 were among them.

The CDR3 has 15 residues. V was pared by 5 bases and J by 3 bases, with 8 bases of the junction left unmatched. Germline CDR1 and CDR2: SGHNT and YYREEE (reference sequence). Unique molecular identifiers had been added to the TCR beta cDNA libraries. Each CDR3 protein is one row after TCRdb ran MiXCR on the PCR reads. Seen here are about 460,000 distinct CDR3 sequences, roughly 45% observed once, and the top ten hold 9.5% to 13%. The TCR originated in a girl under 18 with multiple sclerosis. The chain links TRBV5-4 to TRBJ2-7; TRBD1 aligns across 10 bases. Sequenced: blood. DNA for the CDR3: TGTGCCAGCAGTCAGACCGGGACAGGGGTCTACGAGCAGTACTTC. As protein: CASSQTGTGVYEQYF.